This T cell receptor beta chain was documented in a study of T cells after yellow fever vaccination. A word on this clonotype: Its cognate antigen is unknown.

In germline, CDR1 is MDHEN, CDR2 SYDVKM. With 10 bases clipped from V and 12 bases from J, the junction kept 14 bases outside the gene matches. The CDR3 totals 13 residues. In TCRdb, the 5' RACE reads were re-called with MiXCR into one record per CDR3 protein. The data show some 300,000 distinct CDR3 sequences, roughly a tenth seen once. Study results and limitations: There was a possibility that FACS-sorted repertoires contained abundant clonotypes contaminating from the bulk population. On re-exposure, the response was weaker but peaked faster, at day 5 versus 15. Post-booster reappearance was seen for most primary-vaccination clones (roughly 97% CD4, 75% to 90% CD8).

The receptor's source is a man between 18 and 35 years old who received the YFV17D yellow fever vaccine. This chain joins TRBV28 and TRBJ2-1; 8 bases agree with TRBD1. The sequences come from CD4+ T cells sorted from PBMCs, collected 45 days after the yellow fever booster vaccination. CDR3 in amino acids: CATEDREIFRQFF. The CDR3 DNA follows: TGTGCCACCGAGGACAGGGAGATATTCCGGCAGTTCTTC.